These T cell receptor beta chains were read from a single sample in a study of shared clonotypes between healthy human individuals. Using immunoSEQ multiplex PCR, the repertoire was profiled, and TCRdb retains in-frame clones only, with some absent. The sample yields over a million clones, 95% to 99% seen once. Sequencing was done on a sample of naive CD4+ T cells sorted from blood. The receptors were gathered from a man under 40 in good health. Both conserved end residues are part of each CDR3. D genes are given only for firm matches. Clone size is shown for a subset of rows, as once, few, many or a class of expanded clone.

CDR3 protein	CDR3 DNA	clone size	V gene	D gene	J gene
CASSSFPPPASYEQYF	TGTGCCAGCAGCTCGTTCCCTCCCCCTGCCTCCTACGAGCAGTACTTC	.	TRBV11-2	.	TRBJ2-7
CASSLEQGRQPQHF	TGCGCCAGCAGCTTGGAACAGGGGAGACAGCCCCAGCATTTT	.	TRBV5-1	TRBD1	TRBJ1-5
CASSPLLSAVGIQYF	TGTGCCAGCTCACCGTTACTTTCGGCTGTAGGTATTCAGTACTTC	.	TRBV18	.	TRBJ2-4
CASSPQGTDTQYF	TGTGCCAGCAGCCCCCAGGGGACAGATACGCAGTATTTT	.	TRBV5-4	.	TRBJ2-3
CASSLFNGGATYEQYF	TGTGCCAGCAGCTTATTTAACGGCGGGGCCACCTACGAGCAGTACTTC	.	TRBV7-9	.	TRBJ2-7
CASSRRDKETQYF	TGTGCCAGCAGCCGGCGGGATAAAGAGACCCAGTACTTC	.	TRBV6-1	.	TRBJ2-5
CASSPYGTGAHEQYF	TGCGCCAGCAGCCCGTACGGGACAGGGGCGCACGAGCAGTACTTC	.	TRBV5-1	TRBD1	TRBJ2-7
CASSPDSPYGYTF	TGTGCCAGCAGCCCTGACAGCCCCTATGGCTACACCTTC	.	TRBV6-5	.	TRBJ1-2
CASSSRTNTGELFF	TGTGCCAGCAGCTCCAGAACGAACACCGGGGAGCTGTTTTTT	.	TRBV11-3	.	TRBJ2-2
CASSRGQYNEQFF	TGTGCCAGCAGCCGGGGCCAGTACAATGAGCAGTTCTTC	.	TRBV11-3	.	TRBJ2-1
CASSLGSGGNQPQHF	TGCGCCAGCAGCTTGGGATCAGGGGGCAATCAGCCCCAGCATTTT	.	TRBV5-1	.	TRBJ1-5
CASSVVNGGRADCLF	TGTGCCAGCAGTGTAGTCAACGGCGGGAGGGCCGATTGTCTCTTC	.	TRBV2	TRBD2	TRBJ2-1
CASSGRPRQGAYEQYF	TGTGCCAGCAGCGGTCGTCCCCGACAGGGGGCCTACGAGCAGTACTTC	once	TRBV5-8	TRBD1	TRBJ2-7
CASSQAPDNEQFF	TGCGCCAGCAGCCAAGCACCGGACAATGAGCAGTTCTTC	.	TRBV4-1	.	TRBJ2-1
CAWSKGIGTEAFF	TGTGCCTGGAGTAAAGGAATCGGCACTGAAGCTTTCTTT	.	TRBV30	.	TRBJ1-1